This entry is about one T cell receptor beta chain. The protocol was immunoSEQ multiplex PCR, while the TCRdb copy is restricted to in-frame clones and leaves out a portion. The sample holds about 660,000 clones, approximately 87% seen once. The data stem from a study of shared T cell receptors in the human thymus. The CDR3 is made up of 17 amino acids. Germline V lookup: CDR1 MDHEN, CDR2 SYDVKM. J was trimmed by 1 base and V by 5 bases; bases with no gene match: 13. The data also belong to a second study, concerning human thymus T cells.

This sequence was found in a boy under two years old with a congenital heart defect. V is TRBV28 and J is TRBJ2-7; the match to TRBD2 covers 8 bases. Sequencing was carried out using thymocytes. The CDR3 coding sequence is TGTGCCAGCAGTCCCCTCTCGCGGGGGGTGCGGTCCTACGAGCAGTACTTC. It encodes CASSPLSRGVRSYEQYF.